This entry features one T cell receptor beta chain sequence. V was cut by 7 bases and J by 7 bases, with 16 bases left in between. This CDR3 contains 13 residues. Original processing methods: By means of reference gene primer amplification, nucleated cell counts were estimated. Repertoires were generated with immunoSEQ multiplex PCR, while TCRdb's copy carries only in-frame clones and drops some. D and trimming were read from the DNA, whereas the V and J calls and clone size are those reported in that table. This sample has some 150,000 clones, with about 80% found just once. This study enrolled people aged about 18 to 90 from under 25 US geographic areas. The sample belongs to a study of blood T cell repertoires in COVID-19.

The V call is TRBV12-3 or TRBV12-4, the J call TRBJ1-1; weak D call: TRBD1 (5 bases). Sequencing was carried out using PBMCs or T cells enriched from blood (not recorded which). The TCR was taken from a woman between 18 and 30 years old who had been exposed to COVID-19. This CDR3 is CASTTRGVNEAFF. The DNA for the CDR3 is TGTGCCAGCACCACAAGGGGCGTAAATGAAGCTTTCTTT.